The source of this TCR beta chain is a study of CD8+ T cells in alopecia areata. Looking at the study overall: Female approximately 6-10-week-old C3H/HeJ recipients received skin from 6-12-month-old C3H/HeJ graft donors with spontaneous alopecia.

Overall study findings and caveats: Higher clonality and more expanded CD8+ clones appeared in lesional than normal scalp.

CDR1 is NSHNY, CDR2 SYGAGN, per germline. The CDR3 totals 15 residues. V was clipped by 1 base and J by 0 bases, with 9 bases between them. This clone appeared a few times. Its cognate antigen is unknown. The gene names here belong to mouse. The read finishes 4 residues shy of the CDR3 end, and the germline J gene is used to complete it. In each case, RNA was isolated and then reverse transcribed into cDNA as the sequencing template. Repertoires were generated with immunoSEQ multiplex PCR, while TCRdb's copy carries only in-frame clones and drops some. This sample comprises some 110,000 clones, none seen once only.

Sequencing was done on a sample of lesional skin. This receptor was obtained from a C3H/HeJ mouse with alopecia areata. Strain haplotype at MHC: H2-k. The chain uses TRBV13-1 and TRBJ2-3; no clear D. The CDR3 loop is CASSDFTSSAETLYF. The covered CDR3 bases are TGTGCCAGCAGTGATTTTACTTCTAGTGCAGAA.